Below, 2 T cell receptor beta chains from the same sample are listed, as sequenced in a study of blood T cell repertoires in COVID-19. Produced via immunoSEQ multiplex PCR; TCRdb's table is partial and in-frame only. Of 250,000 or so clones listed, approximately 84% were seen once; the top ten hold 1.5% to 2%. Material for sequencing was PBMCs or T cells enriched from blood (not recorded which). These receptors were obtained from a man in his forties who had recovered from COVID-19.

The chain is built from TRBV3-1 (or the pseudogene TRBV3-2) and TRBJ1-4; 7 nucleotides match TRBD1. CDR3 length: 14 amino acids. Germline loops: CDR1 LGHDT, CDR2 YNNKEL (reference sequence). V dropped 0 bases and J dropped 10; count of bases not matched to a gene: 5. The CDR3 region is CASSQEEQGRKLFF. The CDR3 DNA reads as TGTGCCAGCAGCCAAGAGGAACAGGGGAGAAAACTGTTTTTT.

The rearrangement uses TRBV5-1 and TRBJ1-2; 7 bases fit TRBD1. The length of the CDR3 is 14 residues. After removal of 0 bases from V and 4 bases from J, the junction contained 3 bases not matched to a gene. From germline, CDR1 is SGHRS and CDR2 YFSETQ. The CDR3 loop reads CASSLEGAGYGYTF. CDR3 nucleotide sequence: TGCGCCAGCAGCTTGGAGGGGGCGGGCTATGGCTACACCTTC.